This TCR beta chain was captured by sequencing in a study of blood T cell repertoires in COVID-19 (dated by TCRdb to 2020 to 2022). A note on the overall study: Collaborator samples came from the United States, Italy and Spain and covered acute and convalescent phases of COVID-19. The material from the prospective study consisted of cDNA or gDNA derived from T cells, B-cell-depleted T cells, or PBMCs. Subjects who had been exposed to COVID-19, were actively infected with it, or had recovered from it provided the deeply sampled blood TCRbeta repertoires that made up the dataset. The repertoires were released in a freely available public database intended as a resource for research on the immune response to SARS-CoV-2. The samples were drawn from the first 160 participants of the ongoing ImmuneRACE study and from 950 to 1,500 subjects provided by 6 global collaborators. Nearly every sample came with metadata listing a de-identified subject ID, COVID-19 status, age in years and sex. HLA class I and class II types, where available, came from metadata supplied by the sample provider rather than from assay-based typing.

The CDR3 starts with the cysteine, ends with the phenylalanine, and has 14 residues. CDR3 DNA is the only sequence kept; it has 42 bases, read in frame from the first base. V trim: 8 bases; J trim: 6 bases; unmatched bases: 12. CDR1 and CDR2 are drawn from the germline V gene: MNHEY, SVGAGI. On this clone: This clone's antigen is unknown. Base qualities are not recorded, but no much larger clone differs from it by a single base.

TCRbeta CDR3 regions were amplified from genomic DNA by means of the immunoSEQ Assay, a bias-controlled multiplex PCR. The study's own analysis went as follows. Nucleated cell counts per sample were estimated from amplification of reference gene primers within the assay. Sequence reads were collapsed and filtered to measure the absolute abundance of every unique TCRbeta CDR3 rearrangement. For each sample, productive Simpson clonality was calculated as the square root of Simpson's diversity index across productive rearrangements. TCRdb stores this immuneACCESS table with in-frame sequences only. Part of the clones is absent; in the studies checked, under half of the shortfall reflects unresolved V genes, and no reason is known for the rest. The V and J calls and the clone size are those of that table, but D and trimming were determined from the DNA. This sample lists roughly 200,000 clones; 80% to 95% were detected once. Together, the top ten hold approximately 0.48% of the sample.

Each collaborating institution followed its own protocols to collect whole blood in K2EDTA tubes. For TCRbeta analysis, collaborator samples were shipped as frozen whole blood, as isolated PBMCs, or as DNA extracted from either sample type. The paper as a whole reports these results and caveats: The amount of clinical and demographic metadata varied by source and participant and was provided uncurated.

The chain employs TRBV6-5 and TRBJ2-7, with TRBD1 matching 8 junction bases. The TCR comes from a middle-aged man with acute or convalescent COVID-19. Sequenced input: peripheral blood. Here is the DNA: TGTGCCAGCTTTACAGGGGGATATCGTGGCGAGCAGTACTTC. Its protein reads: CASFTGGYRGEQYF.